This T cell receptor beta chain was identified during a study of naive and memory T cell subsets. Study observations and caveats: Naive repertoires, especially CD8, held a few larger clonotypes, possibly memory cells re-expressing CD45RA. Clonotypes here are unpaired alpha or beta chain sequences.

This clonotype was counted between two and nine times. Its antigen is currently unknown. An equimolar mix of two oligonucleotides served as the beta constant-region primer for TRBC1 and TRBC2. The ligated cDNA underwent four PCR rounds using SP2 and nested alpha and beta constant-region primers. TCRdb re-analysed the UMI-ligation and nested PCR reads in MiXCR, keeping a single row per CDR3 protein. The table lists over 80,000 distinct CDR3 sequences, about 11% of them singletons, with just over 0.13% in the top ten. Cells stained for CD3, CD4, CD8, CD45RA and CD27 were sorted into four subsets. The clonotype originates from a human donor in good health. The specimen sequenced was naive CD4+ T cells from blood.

CDR3 sequence reads: CASSQDSFRAFSGANVLTF. In DNA form, the CDR3 reads TGCGCCAGCAGCCAAGACAGTTTTAGGGCTTTCTCTGGGGCCAACGTCCTGACTTTC. The chain combines TRBV4-1 with TRBJ2-6; no reliable D call. The CDR3 loop spans 19 amino acids. The ends were cut back, 0 bases at V and 0 bases at J, with 15 bases in the middle. Germline CDR1 MGHRA, CDR2 YSYEKL.